The TCR beta chain under discussion was sequenced for a study of T cells in Graves' hyperthyroidism and ophthalmopathy. Study-level findings and limits: In simple terms, a model built on 13 V-J features told ophthalmopathy apart from stable hyperthyroidism.

No ophthalmopathy progression within 18 months constituted stable Graves' hyperthyroidism. Thyroid ultrasound and orbital computed tomography, with clinical symptoms and serum thyroxine and TRAb, informed diagnoses. 8.5 to 10 ml of fresh peripheral blood supplied the PBMCs. The CDR3 loop spans 16 amino acids. After removal of 3 bases from V and 4 bases from J, the junction contained 7 bases not matched to a gene. Germline CDR1 reads KGHDR; CDR2 reads SFDVKD. RNA transcripts gave rise to amplified TCR beta CDR3 regions. The HTBI primer set served for first-round RT-PCR of the TCR CDR3. A single record per CDR3 protein comes from TCRdb applying MiXCR to the multiplex PCR reads. This table holds around 500,000 distinct CDR3 sequences, roughly an eighth found once. This clonotype was seen ten or more times. Its target is not known.

The V gene is TRBV24-1, the J gene TRBJ2-2, with 7 bases matching TRBD2. Material for sequencing was blood. This receptor was taken from a woman younger than 30 with Graves' hyperthyroidism. The CDR3 nucleotides are TGTGCCACCAGTGATCTCGGGGTAGCGGGCACCGGGGAGCTGTTTTTT. Translating it yields CATSDLGVAGTGELFF.